These T cell receptor beta chains were read from a single sample in a study of shared clonotypes between healthy human individuals. This table comes from immunoSEQ multiplex PCR, and its TCRdb copy is limited to in-frame clones, with some not included. The table lists some 1 million clones, about 74% of them singletons. The sequencing input was memory CD4+ T cells sorted from blood. The receptors were sampled from a man aged 18-30 years in good health. CDR3s leave out the opening cysteine and the closing phenylalanine or tryptophan. The order of the fields is J gene, CDR3 length, V gene, CDR3 protein.

j_call: TRBJ1-6
cdr3_length: 11
v_call: TRBV5-4
cdr3_aa: ASQTGDGSPLH

j_call: TRBJ1-1
cdr3_length: 13
v_call: TRBV11-2
cdr3_aa: ASSVTGAVNTEAF

j_call: TRBJ2-5
cdr3_length: 14
v_call: TRBV6-1
cdr3_aa: ASSEQAGGTGETQY

j_call: TRBJ1-1
cdr3_length: 13
v_call: TRBV7-8
cdr3_aa: ASSLDHRVNTEAF

j_call: TRBJ2-7
cdr3_length: 13
v_call: TRBV28
cdr3_aa: ASSSGTSTPYEQY

j_call: TRBJ2-2
cdr3_length: 14
v_call: TRBV7-7
cdr3_aa: ASTGPFIRSAGELF

j_call: TRBJ2-1
cdr3_length: 9
v_call: TRBV29-1
cdr3_aa: SVTEVNEQF

j_call: TRBJ1-5
cdr3_length: 13
v_call: TRBV7-8
cdr3_aa: ASSLALGSNQPQH

j_call: -
cdr3_length: 11
v_call: TRBV30
cdr3_aa: ACTLRTTYEQY

j_call: TRBJ2-2
cdr3_length: 13
v_call: TRBV18
cdr3_aa: ASSRGGMNTGELF

j_call: TRBJ2-7
cdr3_length: 10
v_call: TRBV2
cdr3_aa: ASRGDRGGQY

j_call: TRBJ2-6
cdr3_length: 13
v_call: TRBV6-1
cdr3_aa: ASSYLNSGANVLT

j_call: TRBJ1-1
cdr3_length: 11
v_call: TRBV6-5
cdr3_aa: ASLRDIGTEAF

j_call: TRBJ1-1
cdr3_length: 15
v_call: TRBV19
cdr3_aa: ASNSGLGRVMNTEAF

j_call: TRBJ2-1
cdr3_length: 12
v_call: TRBV30
cdr3_aa: AWSVRRARDEQF

j_call: TRBJ1-5
cdr3_length: 11
v_call: TRBV2
cdr3_aa: ASRGGPNQPQH

j_call: TRBJ2-1
cdr3_length: 11
v_call: TRBV30
cdr3_aa: AWSGDAGGRQF

j_call: TRBJ1-5
cdr3_length: 11
v_call: TRBV30
cdr3_aa: AWRGQANQPQH

j_call: TRBJ2-2
cdr3_length: 14
v_call: TRBV7-2
cdr3_aa: ASTLLGGGDTGELF

j_call: TRBJ1-6
cdr3_length: 11
v_call: TRBV11-2
cdr3_aa: ASSQDRGSPLH

j_call: TRBJ1-2
cdr3_length: 12
v_call: TRBV6-1
cdr3_aa: ASTPGQGTYGYT

j_call: TRBJ2-7
cdr3_length: 10
v_call: TRBV7-2
cdr3_aa: ASSSQGYEQY

j_call: TRBJ2-7
cdr3_length: 11
v_call: TRBV30
cdr3_aa: ACTGPSPYEQY

j_call: TRBJ2-3
cdr3_length: 11
v_call: TRBV2
cdr3_aa: ASSAQMADTQY

j_call: TRBJ2-3
cdr3_length: 13
v_call: TRBV10-3
cdr3_aa: AISEGQTSTDTQY

j_call: TRBJ2-3
cdr3_length: 9
v_call: TRBV7-6
cdr3_aa: AIMTTDTQY

j_call: TRBJ2-5
cdr3_length: 12
v_call: TRBV7-2
cdr3_aa: ASSLGTHEETQY

j_call: TRBJ1-1
cdr3_length: 14
v_call: TRBV18
cdr3_aa: ASSPPTRGQNTEAF

j_call: -
cdr3_length: 10
v_call: TRBV7-9
cdr3_aa: ASSGTPYEQY

j_call: TRBJ1-1
cdr3_length: 14
v_call: TRBV5-6
cdr3_aa: ASSGRTGGRGTEAF

j_call: TRBJ2-7
cdr3_length: 12
v_call: TRBV7-2
cdr3_aa: ASSLSGDSYEQY

j_call: TRBJ1-4
cdr3_length: 13
v_call: TRBV19
cdr3_aa: ASSTWTGGNEKLF

j_call: TRBJ2-4
cdr3_length: 12
v_call: TRBV28
cdr3_aa: ASSPDRGEDIQY

j_call: TRBJ2-6
cdr3_length: 13
v_call: TRBV15
cdr3_aa: ATSIRSSGANVLT

j_call: TRBJ1-4
cdr3_length: 18
v_call: TRBV11-3
cdr3_aa: ASSLGYARGYPATNEKLF